These T cell receptor beta chains were read from a single sample in a study of cytomegalovirus exposure and HLA in healthy donors. Generated by immunoSEQ multiplex PCR, the TCRdb table keeps only in-frame clones and is missing some. The data show over 130,000 clones, roughly 87% seen once. Source material: PBMCs. The source is a woman aged 35 to 49 in good health and CMV-seronegative. Each CDR3 is given with its conserved first and last residue. A D gene is named only where the DNA matches it firmly. Expanded clones get a size class; other rows say once, few or many, or leave the size out.

>TRBJ2-1|-|14|TRBV5-4|-
TGTGCCAGCAGCTTGGAGCTTCTAGCATTCGAGCAGTTCTTC
CASSLELLAFEQFF
>TRBJ1-2|TRBD1|15|TRBV9|-
TGTGCCAGCAGCGTAGAGGGACAGGGCGGCTTTGGCTACACCTTC
CASSVEGQGGFGYTF
>TRBJ2-7|-|14|TRBV19|-
TGTGCCAGTAGTATATCAGGGGAGAGTTACGAGCAGTACTTC
CASSISGESYEQYF
>TRBJ1-2|TRBD1|18|TRBV27|-
TGTGCCAGCAGTTTATCAAATCTGGGGACAGGGGTATACTATGGCTACACCTTC
CASSLSNLGTGVYYGYTF
>TRBJ2-7|-|14|TRBV5-1|-
TGCGCCAGCAGCTCGGAGGGCGGCTTATACGAGCAGTACTTC
CASSSEGGLYEQYF
>TRBJ2-7|-|13|TRBV6-1|-
TGTGCCAGCAGTGATTGGAGAGGGAGCGAGCAGTACTTC
CASSDWRGSEQYF
>TRBJ2-7|TRBD1|14|TRBV5-1|once
TGCGCCAGCAGCGGAGGACAGGGGCTGTACGAGCAGTACTTC
CASSGGQGLYEQYF
>TRBJ2-1|TRBD1|15|TRBV5-1|-
TGCGCCAGCAGCGGGACAGGGGGCTTCTACAATGAGCAGTTCTTC
CASSGTGGFYNEQFF
>TRBJ1-5|TRBD1|18|TRBV7-9|-
TGTGCCAGCAGCTTAGCTGCACAGGGGGCGGACATAAATCAGCCCCAGCATTTT
CASSLAAQGADINQPQHF
>TRBJ1-1|-|12|TRBV7-9|-
TGTTCCAGCAGCCGGACAGAAACTGAAGCTTTCTTT
CSSSRTETEAFF
>TRBJ2-7|TRBD1|15|TRBV6-1|-
TGTGCCAGCAGTGAACTTGGGACAGAACTCTACGAGCAGTACTTC
CASSELGTELYEQYF
>TRBJ1-5|-|13|TRBV9|-
TGTGCCAGCAGCCCCCACATCAATCAGCCCCAGCATTTT
CASSPHINQPQHF
>TRBJ2-7|TRBD2|18|TRBV7-9|-
TGTGCCAGCAGCTCCCCGGCGACTAGCGGGAGGCCACACTACGAGCAGTACTTC
CASSSPATSGRPHYEQYF
>TRBJ2-7|-|14|TRBV5-4|few
TGTGCCAGCAGCGGCACAGGGAAGTCCTACGAGCAGTACTTC
CASSGTGKSYEQYF
>TRBJ2-1|TRBD2|17|TRBV4-3|-
TGCGCCAGCAGCCAAGAGGGGCTAGCGGGAGGGGGCAATGAGCAGTTCTTC
CASSQEGLAGGGNEQFF
>TRBJ2-5|TRBD2|15|TRBV4-2|-
TGTGCCAGCAGCAGGACTAGCGGGAATGGAGAGACCCAGTACTTC
CASSRTSGNGETQYF
>TRBJ2-7|-|13|TRBV10-2|-
TGCGCCAGCAGTTATCAGGGGTCCTACGAGCAGTACTTC
CASSYQGSYEQYF
>TRBJ2-1|TRBD1|16|TRBV19|-
TGTGCCAGTAGTAGAGGACCGGGACAGGGACACAATGAGCAGTTCTTC
CASSRGPGQGHNEQFF
>TRBJ1-1|-|13|TRBV6-5|once
TGTGCCAGCAGTTCCGCGGACAGACTGGAAGCTTTCTTT
CASSSADRLEAFF
>TRBJ2-7|TRBD1|15|TRBV5-4|-
TGTGCCAGCAGCTTGAGGGACAGGAGCTCCTACGAGCAGTACTTC
CASSLRDRSSYEQYF
>TRBJ2-2|TRBD2|16|TRBV18|-
TGTGCCAGCTCACCCTGGACTAGCGGTAACACCGGGGAGCTGTTTTTT
CASSPWTSGNTGELFF
>TRBJ1-1|-|12|TRBV30|-
TGTGCCAGAGAGGGAATGAACACTGAAGCTTTCTTT
CAREGMNTEAFF
>TRBJ2-7|TRBD1|16|TRBV5-1|once
TGCGCCAGCAGCTACCTCGGGACAGGGCAGTCCTACGAGCAGTACTTC
CASSYLGTGQSYEQYF
>TRBJ1-5|TRBD1|15|TRBV7-8|-
TGTGCCAGCAGCCAAAGGGACAGGGGCAATCAGCCCCAGCATTTT
CASSQRDRGNQPQHF
>TRBJ1-2|TRBD1|15|TRBV5-3|-
TGTGCCAGAAGCCCCGGGACAGGGGAGGACTATGGCTACACCTTC
CARSPGTGEDYGYTF
>TRBJ1-5|TRBD1|16|TRBV15|-
TGTGCCACCAGCAGAAAACAGGGGATGGGCAATCAGCCCCAGCATTTT
CATSRKQGMGNQPQHF
>TRBJ2-5|TRBD2|16|TRBV11-3|-
TGTGCCAGCAGCTTAGGTCTCAGCGGGGCGGGAGAGACCCAGTACTTC
CASSLGLSGAGETQYF
>TRBJ1-4|-|12|TRBV29-1|-
TGCAGCGTTGAACTCGTGGGCGAAAAACTGTTTTTT
CSVELVGEKLFF
>TRBJ2-5|-|16|TRBV7-3|few
TGTGCCAGCAGCTTATCCCCGGGGGGCCTCGGGGAGACCCAGTACTTC
CASSLSPGGLGETQYF
>TRBJ2-4|-|15|TRBV25-1|-
TGTGCCAGCAGCCCGACAGGCCTAGCCAAAAACATTCAGTACTTC
CASSPTGLAKNIQYF
>TRBJ2-1|-|14|TRBV5-1|-
TGCGCCAGCAGATCGGACTCTCCGTACAATGAGCAGTTCTTC
CASRSDSPYNEQFF
>TRBJ2-5|TRBD2|16|TRBV5-4|-
TGTGCCAGCAGCCCCGGAGGTCTAGCGGGACTGGAGACCCAGTACTTC
CASSPGGLAGLETQYF
>TRBJ1-1|TRBD1|15|TRBV2|-
TGTGCCAGCAGGCAAAGACAGGGCTGGGCCACTGAAGCTTTCTTT
CASRQRQGWATEAFF
>TRBJ1-1|-|15|TRBV7-9|-
TGTTCCAGCAGCCCCGGGGGACCCGGGGACACTGAAGCTTTCTTT
CSSSPGGPGDTEAFF
>TRBJ2-7|-|13|TRBV6-1|few
TGTGCCAGCAGTGACCTACGGGCGGGGGAGCAGTACTTC
CASSDLRAGEQYF
>TRBJ2-1|TRBD2|15|TRBV25-1|-
TGTGCCAGCAGTGAAATGGCTAGCGGATACAATGAGCAGTTCTTC
CASSEMASGYNEQFF
>TRBJ1-1|-|12|TRBV2|-
TGTGCCAGCAATCCCCGACGGGGGGCAGCTTTCTTT
CASNPRRGAAFF
>TRBJ2-5|-|20|TRBV10-3|-
TGTGCCATCAGTGACCCGGGTCCCCTAGCTGGAGATCACCCCCCGGAGACCCAGTACTTC
CAISDPGPLAGDHPPETQYF
>TRBJ2-2|TRBD1|12|TRBV5-4|-
TGTGCCTACAGGGGGAACACCGGGGAGCTGTTTTTT
CAYRGNTGELFF
>TRBJ1-1|TRBD1|19|TRBV18|-
TGTGCCAGCTCACCCCCTAATACCGGGACAGGACTTAACCCCACTGAAGCTTTCTTT
CASSPPNTGTGLNPTEAFF
>TRBJ2-7|-|12|TRBV30|-
TGTGCCTGGAGTTCCTTGAGTTACGAGCAGTACTTC
CAWSSLSYEQYF
>TRBJ2-1|-|15|TRBV6-5|once
TGTGCCAGCAGTTACGAGTCTAGTGTTCCTGGTGAGCAGTTCTTC
CASSYESSVPGEQFF
>TRBJ2-7|TRBD2|15|TRBV7-9|-
TGTGCCAGCAGCTTGGATTGGCGGGAGAATGCCGAGCAGTACTTC
CASSLDWRENAEQYF